This TCR beta chain was captured in a study of OX40 agonist ivuxolimab in advanced cancers. Overall study: Participants, around 80% male, averaged about 59 years of age, ranging from roughly 23 to 90.

CDR1 is MDHEN, CDR2 SYDVKM, per germline. Trimming removed 6 bases from V and 2 bases from J; junction bases left unmatched: 13. The CDR3 is 17 residues long. Produced via immunoSEQ multiplex PCR; TCRdb's table is partial and in-frame only. The sample holds 50,000 to 70,000 clones, roughly 92% seen once. V gene TRBV28 combines with J gene TRBJ2-7; 10 bases map to TRBD1. This TCR derives from an adult with an advanced solid tumor such as melanoma, head and neck, liver or kidney cancer. The input for sequencing was CD4+ or CD8+ T cells sorted from blood, taken in a trial of the OX40 agonist ivuxolimab. The CDR3 protein is CASRGTGVASPTYEQYF. CDR3 coding DNA: TGTGCCAGCAGGGGGACAGGGGTCGCTTCTCCGACCTACGAGCAGTACTTC.